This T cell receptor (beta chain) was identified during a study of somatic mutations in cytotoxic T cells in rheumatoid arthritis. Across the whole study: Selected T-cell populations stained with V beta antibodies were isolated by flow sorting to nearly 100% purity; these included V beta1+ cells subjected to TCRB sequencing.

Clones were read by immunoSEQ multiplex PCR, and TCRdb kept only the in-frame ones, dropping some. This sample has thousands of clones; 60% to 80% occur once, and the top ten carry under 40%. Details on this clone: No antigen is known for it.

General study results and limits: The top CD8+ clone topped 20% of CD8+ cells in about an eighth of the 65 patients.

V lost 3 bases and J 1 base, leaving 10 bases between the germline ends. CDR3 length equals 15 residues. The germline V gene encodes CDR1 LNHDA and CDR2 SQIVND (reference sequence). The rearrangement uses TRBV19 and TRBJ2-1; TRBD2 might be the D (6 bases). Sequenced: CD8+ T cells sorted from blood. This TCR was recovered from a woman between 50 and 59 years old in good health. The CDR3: CASSIGGWSYNEQFF. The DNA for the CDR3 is TGTGCCAGTAGTATCGGGGGTTGGTCCTACAATGAGCAGTTCTTC.